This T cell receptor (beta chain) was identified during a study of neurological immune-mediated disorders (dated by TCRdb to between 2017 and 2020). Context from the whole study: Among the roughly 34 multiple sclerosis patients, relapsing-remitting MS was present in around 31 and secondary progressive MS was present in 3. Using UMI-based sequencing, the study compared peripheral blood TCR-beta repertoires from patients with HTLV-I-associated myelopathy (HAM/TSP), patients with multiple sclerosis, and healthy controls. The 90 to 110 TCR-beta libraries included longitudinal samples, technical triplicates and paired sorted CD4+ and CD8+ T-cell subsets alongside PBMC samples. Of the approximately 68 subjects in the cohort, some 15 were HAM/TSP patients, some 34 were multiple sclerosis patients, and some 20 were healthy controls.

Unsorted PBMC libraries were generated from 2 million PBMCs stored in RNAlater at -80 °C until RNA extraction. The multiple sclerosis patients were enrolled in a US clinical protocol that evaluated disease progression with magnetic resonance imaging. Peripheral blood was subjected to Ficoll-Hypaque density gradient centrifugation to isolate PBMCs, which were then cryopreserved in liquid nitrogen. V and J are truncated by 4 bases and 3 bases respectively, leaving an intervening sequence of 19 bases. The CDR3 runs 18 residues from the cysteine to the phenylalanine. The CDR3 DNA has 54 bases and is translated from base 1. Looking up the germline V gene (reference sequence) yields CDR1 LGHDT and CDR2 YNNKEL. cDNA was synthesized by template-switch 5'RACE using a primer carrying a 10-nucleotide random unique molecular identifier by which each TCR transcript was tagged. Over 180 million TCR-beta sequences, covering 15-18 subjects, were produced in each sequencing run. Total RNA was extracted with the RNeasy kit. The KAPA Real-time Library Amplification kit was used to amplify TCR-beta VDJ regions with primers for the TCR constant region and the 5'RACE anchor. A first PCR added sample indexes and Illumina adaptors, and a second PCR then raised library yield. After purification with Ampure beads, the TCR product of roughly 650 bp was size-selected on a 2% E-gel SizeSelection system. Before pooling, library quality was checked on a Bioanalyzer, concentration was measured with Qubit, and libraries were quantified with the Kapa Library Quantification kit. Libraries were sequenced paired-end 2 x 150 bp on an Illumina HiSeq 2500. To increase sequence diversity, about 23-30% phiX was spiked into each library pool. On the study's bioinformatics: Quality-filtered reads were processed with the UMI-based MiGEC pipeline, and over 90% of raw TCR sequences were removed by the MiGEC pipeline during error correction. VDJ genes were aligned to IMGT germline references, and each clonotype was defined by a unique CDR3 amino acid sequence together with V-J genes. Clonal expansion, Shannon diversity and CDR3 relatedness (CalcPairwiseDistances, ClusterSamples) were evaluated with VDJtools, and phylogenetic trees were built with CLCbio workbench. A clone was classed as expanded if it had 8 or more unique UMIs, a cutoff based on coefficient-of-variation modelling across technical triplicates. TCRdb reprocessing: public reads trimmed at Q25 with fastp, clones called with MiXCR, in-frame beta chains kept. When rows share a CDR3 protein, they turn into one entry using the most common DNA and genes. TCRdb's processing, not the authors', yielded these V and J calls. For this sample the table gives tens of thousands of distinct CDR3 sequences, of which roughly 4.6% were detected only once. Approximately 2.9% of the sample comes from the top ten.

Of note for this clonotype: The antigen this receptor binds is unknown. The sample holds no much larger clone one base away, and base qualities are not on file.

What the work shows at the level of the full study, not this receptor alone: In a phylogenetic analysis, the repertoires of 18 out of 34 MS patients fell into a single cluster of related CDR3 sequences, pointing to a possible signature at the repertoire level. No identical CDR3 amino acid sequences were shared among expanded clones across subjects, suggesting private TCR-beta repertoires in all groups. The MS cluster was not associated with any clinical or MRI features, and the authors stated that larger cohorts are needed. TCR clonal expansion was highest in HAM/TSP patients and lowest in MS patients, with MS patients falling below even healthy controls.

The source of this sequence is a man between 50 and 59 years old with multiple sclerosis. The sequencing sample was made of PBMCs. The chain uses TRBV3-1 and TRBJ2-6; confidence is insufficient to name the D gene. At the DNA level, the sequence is TGTGCCAGCAGCCCAAGATTTCTCCTGGCCAGTGGGGCCAACGTCCTGACTTTC. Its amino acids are CASSPRFLLASGANVLTF.